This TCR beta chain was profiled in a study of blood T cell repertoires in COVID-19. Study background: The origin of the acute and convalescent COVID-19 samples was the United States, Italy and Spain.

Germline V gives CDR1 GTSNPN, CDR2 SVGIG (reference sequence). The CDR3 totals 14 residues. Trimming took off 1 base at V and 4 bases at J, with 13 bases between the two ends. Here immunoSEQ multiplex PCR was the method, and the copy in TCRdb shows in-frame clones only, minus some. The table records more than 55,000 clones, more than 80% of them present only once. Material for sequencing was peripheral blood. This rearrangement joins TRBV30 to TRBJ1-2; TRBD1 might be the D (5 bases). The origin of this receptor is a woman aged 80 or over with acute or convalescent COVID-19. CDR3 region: CAWSEQGHLYGYTF. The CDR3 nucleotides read TGTGCCTGGAGTGAGCAGGGTCACCTCTATGGCTACACCTTC.